Shown below are 12 T cell receptor beta chains from a single sample sequenced in a study of T-cell memory formation after mild COVID-19 (dated by TCRdb to the early 2020s). To prepare the library, 5' RACE was applied. Instrument on record: Illumina NovaSeq 6000. TCRdb applied fastp at Q25 and MiXCR to the public reads, then kept only in-frame beta chains. Duplicate CDR3 protein sequences are folded into a single record with the most common DNA and genes. The sample profile shows approximately 180,000 distinct CDR3 sequences; more than 15% of them were found once. Around 2% of the sample belongs to the ten largest clones. Material for sequencing was PBMCs or a T cell subset sorted from them (not recorded which). These receptor sequences come from an adult woman who had mild COVID-19 (a few samples of this study predate the infection). The sample titles of this study are shuffled in the database, so cell type and time point are left out; the donor was told from shared clones.

A few counts support this clonotype. This chain joins TRBV11-3 and TRBJ2-5; D gene ambiguous. The CDR3 is 15 residues long. Per germline, CDR1 SGHNT and CDR2 YENEEA. V lost 2 bases, J lost 4 bases, and 14 bases lay in between. The CDR3 DNA follows: TGTGCCAGCAGCTTATCGTCCCAGCCGGGAGAGACCCAGTACTTC. This encodes CASSLSSQPGETQYF. Full variable domain (outside the CDR3, taken from reference TRBV11-3 and TRBJ2-5): EAGVVQSPRYKIIEKKQPVAFWCNPISGHNTLYWYLQNLGQGPELLIRYENEEAVDDSQLPKDRFSAERLKGVDSTLKIQPAELGDSAVYLCASSLSSQPGETQYFGPGTRLLVL.

The chain links TRBV2 to TRBJ1-5, with D perhaps matching TRBD1 (5 bases). V dropped 4 bases and J dropped 0 bases, with 10 bases sitting between them. The germline V gene has CDR1 SNHLY and CDR2 FYNNEI. The CDR3 consists of 15 residues. This chain's CDR3 is CASSVTAYSNQPQHF. CDR3 nucleotides: TGTGCCAGCAGTGTGACAGCGTATAGCAATCAGCCCCAGCATTTT.

The chain uses TRBV24-1 and TRBJ2-5; D is possibly TRBD2 (6 bases). Per the germline V gene, CDR1 is KGHDR and CDR2 is SFDVKD. Trimming took 8 bases from V and 4 from J, leaving 13 bases between them. The CDR3 runs 13 residues. The CDR3 sequence is CATMGQGGETQYF. The CDR3 nucleotides are TGTGCCACCATGGGGCAGGGAGGAGAGACCCAGTACTTC.

The rearrangement uses TRBV6-5 and TRBJ2-3; weak D call: TRBD2 (6 bases). Trimming pared 0 bases from V and 5 bases from J, leaving 15 bases between. In germline, CDR1 is MNHEY, CDR2 SVGAGI. The CDR3 spans 16 residues. CDR3 sequence reads: CASSYSLRERVDTQYF. The CDR3 region has the DNA TGTGCCAGCAGTTACTCGTTGAGGGAGCGGGTAGATACGCAGTATTTT.

A single count supports this clonotype. This chain uses TRBV20-1 with TRBJ2-7; 8 bases line up with TRBD1. The CDR3 runs 15 residues. CDR1 is DFQATT, CDR2 SNEGSKA, per germline (reference sequence). V lost 0 bases, J lost 3 bases, and 7 bases stayed unmatched. Here the CDR3 DNA reads TGCAGTGCTAGAGATTTAGGGACAGGCTTCTACGAGCAGTACTTC. This sequence encodes CSARDLGTGFYEQYF.

The chain recombines TRBV7-8 with TRBJ2-4; tentatively, D is TRBD2 (6 bases). The CDR3 totals 15 residues. Germline V gene lookup returns CDR1 SGHVS and CDR2 FQNEAQ. With 5 bases removed from V and 6 bases from J, the gap between germline ends came to 17 bases. In nucleotides, the CDR3 is TGTGCCAGCAGCCCTACCGGACGGGGGAGAAACATTCAGTACTTC. It specifies CASSPTGRGRNIQYF.

This clonotype has at least ten counts. The chain employs TRBV29-1 and TRBJ2-1; TRBD1 agrees at 8 bases. The CDR3 is made up of 13 amino acids. From germline, CDR1 is SQVTM and CDR2 ANQGSEA. J was trimmed by 6 bases and V by 4 bases; bases with no gene match: 5. In nucleotides, the CDR3 is TGCAGCGTTGCCGGACAGGGAGGCAATGAGCAGTTCTTC. Its protein is CSVAGQGGNEQFF.

V gene TRBV5-1 combines with J gene TRBJ2-3, with TRBD1 identical over 7 bases. Germline CDR1 SGHRS, CDR2 YFSETQ. After removal of 3 bases from V and 6 bases from J, the junction contained 10 bases not matched to a gene. The length of the CDR3 is 15 residues. CDR3 nucleotide sequence: TGCGCCAGCAGCTCTACCTCAGACAGGGCCGATACGCAGTATTTT. The encoded protein is CASSSTSDRADTQYF.

This chain uses TRBV20-1 with TRBJ2-2; TRBD2 aligns across 13 bases. The trim removed 3 bases at V and 3 bases at J, leaving 10 bases unmatched. The CDR3 covers 18 residues. Germline V gene data show CDR1 as DFQATT and CDR2 as SNEGSKA (reference sequence). The DNA of the CDR3 is TGCAGTGCTAGTAGCTCGGGACTAGCGGGGAGTTACACCGGGGAGCTGTTTTTT. Translated: CSASSSGLAGSYTGELFF.

This clonotype has more than one count but fewer than ten. The V gene is TRBV20-1, the J gene TRBJ2-1; TRBD2 might be the D (6 bases). Germline lookup yields CDR1 DFQATT and CDR2 SNEGSKA (reference sequence). This CDR3 contains 14 residues. V was trimmed by 1 base and J by 4 bases, leaving 11 bases between them. CDR3 amino acids: CSARGPGVYNEQFF. CDR3 DNA sequence: TGCAGTGCTAGAGGCCCGGGAGTTTACAATGAGCAGTTCTTC.

V usage is TRBV5-1 and J usage is TRBJ1-1; D not certain. Germline V CDR1 and CDR2: SGHRS, YFSETQ. The CDR3 runs 14 residues. The ends were cut back, 0 bases at V and 0 bases at J, with 6 bases in the middle. This CDR3 reads CASSLGGMNTEAFF. Written as DNA, the CDR3 is TGCGCCAGCAGCTTGGGAGGGATGAACACTGAAGCTTTCTTT.

This clonotype was detected a few times. The rearrangement joins TRBV9 to TRBJ2-3, with 9 bases fitting TRBD2. CDR1 is SGDLS, CDR2 YYNGEE, per germline. The CDR3 is made up of 17 amino acids. V gave up 0 bases and J gave up 2 bases; unmatched junction bases: 7. The CDR3 spells CASSVEGRGGNTDTQYF. CDR3 nucleotides: TGTGCCAGCAGCGTAGAGGGGCGGGGGGGCAACACAGATACGCAGTATTTT.